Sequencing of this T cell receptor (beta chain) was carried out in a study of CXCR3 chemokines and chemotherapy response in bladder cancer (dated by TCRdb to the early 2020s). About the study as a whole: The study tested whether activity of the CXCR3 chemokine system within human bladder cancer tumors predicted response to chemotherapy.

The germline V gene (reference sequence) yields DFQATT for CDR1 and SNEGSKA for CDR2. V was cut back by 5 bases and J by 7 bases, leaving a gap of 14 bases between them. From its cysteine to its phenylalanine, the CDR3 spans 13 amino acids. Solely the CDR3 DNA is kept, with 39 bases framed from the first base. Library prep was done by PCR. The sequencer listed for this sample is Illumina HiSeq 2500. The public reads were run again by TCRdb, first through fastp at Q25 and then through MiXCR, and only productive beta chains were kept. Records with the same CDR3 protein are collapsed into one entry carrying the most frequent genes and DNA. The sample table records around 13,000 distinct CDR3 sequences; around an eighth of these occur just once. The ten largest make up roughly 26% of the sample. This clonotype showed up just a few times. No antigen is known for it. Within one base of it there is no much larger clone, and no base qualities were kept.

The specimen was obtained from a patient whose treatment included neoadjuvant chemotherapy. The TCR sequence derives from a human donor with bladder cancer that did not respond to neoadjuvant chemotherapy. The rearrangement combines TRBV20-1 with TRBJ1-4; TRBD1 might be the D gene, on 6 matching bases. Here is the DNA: TGCAGTGCTCACCTGGGACAAGTTGAAAAACTGTTTTTT. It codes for CSAHLGQVEKLFF.